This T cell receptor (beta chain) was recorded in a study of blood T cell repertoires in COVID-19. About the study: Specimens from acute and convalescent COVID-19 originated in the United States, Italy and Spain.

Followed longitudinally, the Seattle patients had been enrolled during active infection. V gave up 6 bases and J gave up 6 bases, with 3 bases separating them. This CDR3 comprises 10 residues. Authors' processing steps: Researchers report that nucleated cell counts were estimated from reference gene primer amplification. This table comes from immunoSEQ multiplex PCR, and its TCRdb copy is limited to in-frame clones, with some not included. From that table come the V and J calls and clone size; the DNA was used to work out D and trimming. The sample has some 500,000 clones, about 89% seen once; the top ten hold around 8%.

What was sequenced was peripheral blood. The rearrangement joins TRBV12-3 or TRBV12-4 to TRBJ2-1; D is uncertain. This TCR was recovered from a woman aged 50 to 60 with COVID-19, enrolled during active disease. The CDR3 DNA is TGTGCCAGCAGCCGCAATGAGCAGTTCTTC. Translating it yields CASSRNEQFF.